The source of this T cell receptor beta chain is a study of cytomegalovirus exposure and HLA in healthy donors. Overall study results and limits: In vitro experiments confirmed that three CMV-associated chains were specific for CMV antigens.

The PCR had 60 Vbeta and 13 Jbeta primers. The protocol was immunoSEQ multiplex PCR, while the TCRdb copy is restricted to in-frame clones and leaves out a portion. The repertoire holds some 120,000 clones, 15% seen once, with 1.5% to 2% in the top ten. The sample holds a few counts of this clone. As yet, its antigen is unknown. CDR1 SGHDT and CDR2 YYEEEE come from the germline V gene. CDR3 length equals 14 residues. V was shortened by 0 bases and J by 7 bases, with 8 bases between the two germline ends. The source is a woman aged 18-30 years in good health and CMV-seronegative. V usage is TRBV5-6 and J usage is TRBJ1-6; maybe TRBD1 (5 bases). The sequencing sample was made of PBMCs. The CDR3 sequence is CASSLGGRNSPLHF. DNA for the CDR3: TGTGCCAGCAGCTTGGGGGGGAGGAATTCACCCCTCCACTTT.